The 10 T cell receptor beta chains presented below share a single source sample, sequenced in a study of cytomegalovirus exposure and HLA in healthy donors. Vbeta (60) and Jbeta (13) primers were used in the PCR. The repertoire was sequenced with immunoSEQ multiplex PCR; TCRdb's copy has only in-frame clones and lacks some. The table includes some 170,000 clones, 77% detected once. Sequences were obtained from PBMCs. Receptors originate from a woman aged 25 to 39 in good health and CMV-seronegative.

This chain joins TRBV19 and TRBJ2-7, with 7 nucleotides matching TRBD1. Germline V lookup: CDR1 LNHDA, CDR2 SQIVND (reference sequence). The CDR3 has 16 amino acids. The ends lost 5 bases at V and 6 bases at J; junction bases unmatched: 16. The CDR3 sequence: CASSSFSTGSISEQYF. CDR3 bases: TGTGCCAGTAGTTCCTTTTCGACAGGGAGTATATCCGAGCAGTACTTC.

CDR3 in DNA: TGTGCCAGCAGTTATCTGACAGGGGCTAATCAGCCCCAGCATTTT. As protein: CASSYLTGANQPQHF. V gene TRBV6-5 combines with J gene TRBJ1-5, with 8 bases lining up with TRBD1. With 3 bases clipped from V and 4 bases from J, the junction kept 5 bases outside the gene matches. Germline loops: CDR1 MNHEY, CDR2 SVGAGI. This CDR3 spans 15 amino acids.

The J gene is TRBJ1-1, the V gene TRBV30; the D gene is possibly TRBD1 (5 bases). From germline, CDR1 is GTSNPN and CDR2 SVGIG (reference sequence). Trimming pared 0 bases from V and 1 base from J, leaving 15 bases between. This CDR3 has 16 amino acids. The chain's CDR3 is CAWSVYGRGANTEAFF. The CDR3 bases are TGTGCCTGGAGTGTATACGGGAGGGGAGCGAACACTGAAGCTTTCTTT.

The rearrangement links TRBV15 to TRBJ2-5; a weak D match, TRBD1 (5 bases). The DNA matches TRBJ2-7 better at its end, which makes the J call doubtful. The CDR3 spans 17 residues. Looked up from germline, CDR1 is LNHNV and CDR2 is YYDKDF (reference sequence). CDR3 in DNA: TGTGCCACCAGCACATTTATAGGGGATCGGTTTTCCTACGAGCAGTACTTC. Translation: CATSTFIGDRFSYEQYF.

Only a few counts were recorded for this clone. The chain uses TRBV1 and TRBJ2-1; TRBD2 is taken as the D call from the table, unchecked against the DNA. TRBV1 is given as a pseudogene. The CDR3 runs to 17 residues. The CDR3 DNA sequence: TGCACCAGCAGCCAAGATTGCGGGCTAGCGTCCCGATGGGAGCAGTTCTTC. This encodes CTSSQDCGLASRWEQFF.

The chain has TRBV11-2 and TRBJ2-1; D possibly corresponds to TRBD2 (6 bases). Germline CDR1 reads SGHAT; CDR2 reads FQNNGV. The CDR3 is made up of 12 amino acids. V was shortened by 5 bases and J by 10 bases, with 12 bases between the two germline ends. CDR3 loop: CASSPGLTEQFF. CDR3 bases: TGTGCCAGCAGCCCCGGACTAACCGAGCAGTTCTTC. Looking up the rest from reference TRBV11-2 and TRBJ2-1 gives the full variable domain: EAGVAQSPRYKIIEKRQSVAFWCNPISGHATLYWYQQILGQGPKLLIQFQNNGVVDDSQLPKDRFSAERLKGVDSTLKIQPAKLEDSAVYLCASSPGLTEQFFGPGTRLTVL.

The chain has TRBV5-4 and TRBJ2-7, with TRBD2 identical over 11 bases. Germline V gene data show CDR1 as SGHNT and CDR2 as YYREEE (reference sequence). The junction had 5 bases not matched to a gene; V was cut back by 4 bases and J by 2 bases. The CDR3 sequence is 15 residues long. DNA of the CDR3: TGTGCCAGCAGCCCGGGACTAGCGGACCCCTACGAGCAGTACTTC. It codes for CASSPGLADPYEQYF.

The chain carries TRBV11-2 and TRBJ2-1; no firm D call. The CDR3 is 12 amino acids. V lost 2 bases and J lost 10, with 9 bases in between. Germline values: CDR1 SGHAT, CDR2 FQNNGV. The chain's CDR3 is CASSLSPREQFF. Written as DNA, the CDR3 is TGTGCCAGCAGCTTATCCCCCCGGGAGCAGTTCTTC.

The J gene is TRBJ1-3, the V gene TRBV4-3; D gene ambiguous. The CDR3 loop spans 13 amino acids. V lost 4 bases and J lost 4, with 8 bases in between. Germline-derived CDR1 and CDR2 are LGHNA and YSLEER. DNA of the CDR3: TGCGCCAGCAGCCCCACCGAGGGAAACACCATATATTTT. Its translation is CASSPTEGNTIYF.

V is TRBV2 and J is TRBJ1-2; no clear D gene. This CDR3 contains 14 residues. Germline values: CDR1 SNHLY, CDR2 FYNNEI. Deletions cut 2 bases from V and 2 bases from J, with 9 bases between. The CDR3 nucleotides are TGTGCCAGCAGTGAAAGCCGTTCCAACTATGGCTACACCTTC. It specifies CASSESRSNYGYTF. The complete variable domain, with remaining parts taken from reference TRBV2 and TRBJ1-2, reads EPEVTQTPSHQVTQMGQEVILRCVPISNHLYFYWYRQILGQKVEFLVSFYNNEISEKSEIFDDQFSVERPDGSNFTLKIRSTKLEDSAMYFCASSESRSNYGYTFGSGTRLTVV.